This paragraph covers one TCR beta chain sequence. What it binds is unknown. The sample comes from a study of T cell responses to AZD1222 COVID-19 vaccine. V lost 4 bases to trimming and J lost 4 bases; unmatched junction nucleotides: 8. The length of the CDR3 is 17 residues. CDR1 and CDR2 from the germline V gene are SGHRS and YFSETQ. General observations from the study: Per reports, nearly half of all spike-specific TCRs target regions that are unmutated in variants.

The assay was immunoSEQ multiplex PCR, and TCRdb's table has in-frame clones only and misses some. Altogether 150,000 to 180,000 clones are present, about 87% being singletons, with the ten largest covering around 2.9%. The sequence derives from an adult in good health. The sequenced sample was peripheral blood, obtained on day 0 of AZD1222 vaccination. This chain links TRBV5-1 with TRBJ2-1; TRBD2 matches at 13 bases. The CDR3 loop reads CASSPGLAGDPYNEQFF. CDR3 bases: TGCGCCAGCAGCCCCGGACTAGCGGGGGATCCTTACAATGAGCAGTTCTTC. Looking up the rest from reference TRBV5-1 and TRBJ2-1 gives the full variable domain: KAGVTQTPRYLIKTRGQQVTLSCSPISGHRSVSWYQQTPGQGLQFLFEYFSETQRNKGNFPGRFSGRQFSNSRSEMNVSTLELGDSALYLCASSPGLAGDPYNEQFFGPGTRLTVL.